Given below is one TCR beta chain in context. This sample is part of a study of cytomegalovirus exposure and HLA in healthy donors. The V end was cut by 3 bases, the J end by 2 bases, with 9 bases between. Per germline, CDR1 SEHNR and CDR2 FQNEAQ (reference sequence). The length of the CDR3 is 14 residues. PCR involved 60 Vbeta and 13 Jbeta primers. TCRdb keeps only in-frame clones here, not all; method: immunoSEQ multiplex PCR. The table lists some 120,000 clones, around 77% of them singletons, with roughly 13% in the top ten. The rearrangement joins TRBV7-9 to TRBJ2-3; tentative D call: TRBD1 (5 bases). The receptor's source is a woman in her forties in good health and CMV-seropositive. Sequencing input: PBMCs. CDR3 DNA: TGTGCCAGCAGCTTTGAAGGGGACACAGATACGCAGTATTTT. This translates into CASSFEGDTDTQYF.